This T cell receptor beta chain was identified in a study of blood T cells in healthy people across ages. Trimming left V 7 bases short and J 8 bases short, with 11 bases between. The CDR3 extends over 11 amino acids. A sample-barcoded 5' primer and a J-beta primer mix were used in a second PCR of roughly 7 to 11 cycles. Via MiXCR, TCRdb re-called the 5' RACE reads, giving one row per CDR3 protein. The table lists 1.5 million to 2 million distinct CDR3 sequences, roughly a third of them singletons. Total RNA was isolated from each sample in quantities of at least 6 micrograms. This TCR was sampled from a woman aged 30 to 39 in good health. The chain links TRBV12-3 or TRBV12-4 to TRBJ1-2; weak D call: TRBD1 (5 bases). The source material was blood. CDR3 sequence reads: CASTGTAGYTF. The CDR3 DNA follows: TGTGCCAGCACCGGGACCGCGGGCTACACCTTC.